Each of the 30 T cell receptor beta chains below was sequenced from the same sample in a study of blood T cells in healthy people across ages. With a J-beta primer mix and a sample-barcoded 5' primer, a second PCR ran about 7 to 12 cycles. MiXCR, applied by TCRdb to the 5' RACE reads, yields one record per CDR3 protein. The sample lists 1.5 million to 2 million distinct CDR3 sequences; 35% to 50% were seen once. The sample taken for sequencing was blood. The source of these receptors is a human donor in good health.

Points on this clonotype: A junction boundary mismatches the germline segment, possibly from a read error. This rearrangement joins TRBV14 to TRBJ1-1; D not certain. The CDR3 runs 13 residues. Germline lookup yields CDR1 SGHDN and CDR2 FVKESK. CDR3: CAGSPRLNTEAFF. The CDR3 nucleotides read TGTGCCGGCAGCCCAAGGCTGAACACTGAAGCTTTCTTT.

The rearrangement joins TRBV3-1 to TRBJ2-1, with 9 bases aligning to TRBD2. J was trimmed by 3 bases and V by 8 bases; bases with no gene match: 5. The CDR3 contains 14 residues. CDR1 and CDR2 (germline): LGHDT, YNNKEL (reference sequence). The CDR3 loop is CASGAGGLYNEQFF. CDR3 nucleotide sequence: TGTGCCAGCGGGGCGGGGGGGCTCTACAATGAGCAGTTCTTC.

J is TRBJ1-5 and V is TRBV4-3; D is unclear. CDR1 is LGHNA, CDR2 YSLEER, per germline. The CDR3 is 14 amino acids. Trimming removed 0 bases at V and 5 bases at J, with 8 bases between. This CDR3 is CASSQDTVDQPQHF. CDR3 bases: TGCGCCAGCAGCCAAGATACGGTCGATCAGCCCCAGCATTTT.

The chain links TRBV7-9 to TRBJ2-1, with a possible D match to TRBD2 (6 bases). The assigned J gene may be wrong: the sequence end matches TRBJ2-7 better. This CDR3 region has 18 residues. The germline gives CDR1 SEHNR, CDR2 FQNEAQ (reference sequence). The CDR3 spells CASSLNRFVSGSYNEQYF. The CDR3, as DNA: TGTGCCAGCAGCTTAAACAGATTCGTCAGCGGGTCCTACAATGAGCAGTACTTC.

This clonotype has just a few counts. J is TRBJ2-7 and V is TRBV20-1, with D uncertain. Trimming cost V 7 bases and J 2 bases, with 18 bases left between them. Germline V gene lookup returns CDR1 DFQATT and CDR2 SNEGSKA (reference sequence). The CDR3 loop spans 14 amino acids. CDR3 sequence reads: CSVPTELLTYEQYF. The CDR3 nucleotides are TGCAGTGTTCCCACGGAACTTCTCACCTACGAGCAGTACTTC.

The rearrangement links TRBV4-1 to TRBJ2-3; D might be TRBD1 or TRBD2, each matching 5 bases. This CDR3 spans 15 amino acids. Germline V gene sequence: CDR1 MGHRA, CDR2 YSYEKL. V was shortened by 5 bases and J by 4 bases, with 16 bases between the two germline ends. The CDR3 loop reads CASSVLGAEADTQYF. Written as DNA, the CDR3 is TGCGCCAGCAGCGTCCTTGGGGCGGAGGCAGATACGCAGTATTTT.

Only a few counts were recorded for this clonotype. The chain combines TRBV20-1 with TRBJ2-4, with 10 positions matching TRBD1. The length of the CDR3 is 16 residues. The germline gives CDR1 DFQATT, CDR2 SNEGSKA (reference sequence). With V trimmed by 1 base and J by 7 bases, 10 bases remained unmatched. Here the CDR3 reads CSARGVSRQGANIQYF. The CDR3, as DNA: TGCAGTGCTAGAGGGGTTTCTCGACAGGGGGCCAACATTCAGTACTTC.

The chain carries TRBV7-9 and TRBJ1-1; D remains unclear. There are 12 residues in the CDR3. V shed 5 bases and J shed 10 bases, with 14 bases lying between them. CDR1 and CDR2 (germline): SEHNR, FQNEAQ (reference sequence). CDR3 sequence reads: CASSLGRRGAFF. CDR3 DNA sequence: TGTGCCAGCAGCCTCGGACGGCGGGGAGCTTTCTTT.

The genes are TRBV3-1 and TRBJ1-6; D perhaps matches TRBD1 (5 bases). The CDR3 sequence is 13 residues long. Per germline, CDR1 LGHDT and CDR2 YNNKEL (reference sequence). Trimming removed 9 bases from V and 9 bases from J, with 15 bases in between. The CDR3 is CASKQGTGSPLHF. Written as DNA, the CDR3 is TGTGCCAGTAAGCAGGGTACCGGTTCACCCCTCCACTTT.

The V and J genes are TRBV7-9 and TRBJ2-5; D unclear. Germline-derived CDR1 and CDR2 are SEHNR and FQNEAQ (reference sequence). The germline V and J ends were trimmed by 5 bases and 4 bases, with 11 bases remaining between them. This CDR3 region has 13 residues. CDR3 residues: CASSPTFGETQYF. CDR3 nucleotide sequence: TGTGCCAGCAGCCCGACCTTTGGAGAGACCCAGTACTTC. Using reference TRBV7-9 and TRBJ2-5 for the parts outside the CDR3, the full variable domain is DTGVSQNPRHKITKRGQNVTFRCDPISEHNRLYWYRQTLGQGPEFLTYFQNEAQLEKSRLLSDRFSAERPKGSFSTLEIQRTEQGDSAMYLCASSPTFGETQYFGPGTRLLVL.

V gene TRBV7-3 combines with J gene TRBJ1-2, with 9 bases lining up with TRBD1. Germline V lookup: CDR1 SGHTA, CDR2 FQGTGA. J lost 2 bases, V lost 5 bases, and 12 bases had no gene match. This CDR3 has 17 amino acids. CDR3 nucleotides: TGTGCCAGCAGCCCACTTCCGGACAGGGGATTGAACTATGGCTACACCTTC. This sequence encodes CASSPLPDRGLNYGYTF.

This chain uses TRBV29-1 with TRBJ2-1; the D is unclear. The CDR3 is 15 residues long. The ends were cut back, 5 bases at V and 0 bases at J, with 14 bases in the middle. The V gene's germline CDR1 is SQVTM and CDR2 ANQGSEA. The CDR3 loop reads CSVPSRSSSYNEQFF. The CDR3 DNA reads TGCAGCGTTCCCAGTAGATCGAGCTCCTACAATGAGCAGTTCTTC.

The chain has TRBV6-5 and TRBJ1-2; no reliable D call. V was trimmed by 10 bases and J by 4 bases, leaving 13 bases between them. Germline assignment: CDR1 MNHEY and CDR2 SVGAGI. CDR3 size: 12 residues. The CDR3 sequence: CATGRSVYGYTF. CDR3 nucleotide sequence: TGTGCCACAGGACGTAGTGTCTATGGCTACACCTTC.

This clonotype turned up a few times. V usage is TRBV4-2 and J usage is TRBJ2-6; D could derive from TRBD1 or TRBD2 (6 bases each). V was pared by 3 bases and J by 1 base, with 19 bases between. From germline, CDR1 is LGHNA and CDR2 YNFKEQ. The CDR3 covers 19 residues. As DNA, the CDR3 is TGTGCCAGCAGCCACCTGCCGGGGGCCCAACATTCTGGGGCCAACGTCCTGACTTTC. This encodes CASSHLPGAQHSGANVLTF.

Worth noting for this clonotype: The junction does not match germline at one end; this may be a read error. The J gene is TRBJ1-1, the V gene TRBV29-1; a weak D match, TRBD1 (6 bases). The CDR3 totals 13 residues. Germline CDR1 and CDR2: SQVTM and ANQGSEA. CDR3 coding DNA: TGCAGCGTAAAGGGGGTTATGAATACTGAAGCTTTCTTT. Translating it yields CSVKGVMNTEAFF. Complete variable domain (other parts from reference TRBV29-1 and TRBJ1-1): SAVISQKPSRDICQRGTSLTIQCQVDSQVTMMFWYRQQPGQSLTLIATANQGSEATYESGFVIDKFPISRPNLTFSTLTVSNMSPEDSSIYLCSVKGVMNTEAFFGQGTRLTVV.

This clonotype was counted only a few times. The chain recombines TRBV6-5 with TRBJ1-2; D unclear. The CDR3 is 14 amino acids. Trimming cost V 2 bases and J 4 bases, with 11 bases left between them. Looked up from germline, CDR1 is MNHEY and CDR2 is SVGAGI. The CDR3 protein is CASSYRGDPYGYTF. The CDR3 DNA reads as TGTGCCAGCAGTTACCGTGGTGACCCCTATGGCTACACCTTC.

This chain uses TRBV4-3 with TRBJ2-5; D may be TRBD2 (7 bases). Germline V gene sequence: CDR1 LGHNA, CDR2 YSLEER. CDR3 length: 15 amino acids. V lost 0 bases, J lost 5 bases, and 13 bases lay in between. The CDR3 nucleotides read TGCGCCAGCAGCCAAGAATTCGGGGGGCTGGAGACCCAGTACTTC. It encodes CASSQEFGGLETQYF.

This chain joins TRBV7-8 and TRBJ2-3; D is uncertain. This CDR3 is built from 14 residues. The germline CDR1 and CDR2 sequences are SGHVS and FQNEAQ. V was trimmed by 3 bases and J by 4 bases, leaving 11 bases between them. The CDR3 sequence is CASSFRRAPDTQYF. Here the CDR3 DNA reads TGTGCCAGCAGCTTCCGAAGGGCCCCAGATACGCAGTATTTT. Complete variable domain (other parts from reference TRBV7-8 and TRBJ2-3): GAGVSQSPRYKVAKRGQDVALRCDPISGHVSLFWYQQALGQGPEFLTYFQNEAQLDKSGLPSDRFFAERPEGSVSTLKIQRTQQEDSAVYLCASSFRRAPDTQYFGPGTRLTVL.

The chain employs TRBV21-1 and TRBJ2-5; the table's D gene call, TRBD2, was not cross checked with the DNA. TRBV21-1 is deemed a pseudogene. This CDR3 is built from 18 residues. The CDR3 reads CASAYKGVAGGPGETQYF. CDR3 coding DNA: TGTGCCAGCGCTTATAAAGGGGTAGCGGGGGGGCCTGGAGAGACCCAGTACTTC.

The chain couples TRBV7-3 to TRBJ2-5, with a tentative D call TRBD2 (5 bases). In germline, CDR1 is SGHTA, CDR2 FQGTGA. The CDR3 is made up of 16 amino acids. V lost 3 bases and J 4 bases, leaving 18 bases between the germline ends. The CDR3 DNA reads TGTGCCAGCAGCTTGACGGAGGAAAGGGTAGGAGAGACCCAGTACTTC. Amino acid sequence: CASSLTEERVGETQYF.

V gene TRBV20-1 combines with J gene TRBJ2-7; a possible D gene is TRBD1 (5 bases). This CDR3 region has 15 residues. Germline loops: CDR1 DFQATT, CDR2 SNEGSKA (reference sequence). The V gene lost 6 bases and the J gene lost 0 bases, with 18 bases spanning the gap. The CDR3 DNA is TGCAGTGCCGTGTTGGCAGGGCTTAGCTCCTACGAGCAGTACTTC. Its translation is CSAVLAGLSSYEQYF.

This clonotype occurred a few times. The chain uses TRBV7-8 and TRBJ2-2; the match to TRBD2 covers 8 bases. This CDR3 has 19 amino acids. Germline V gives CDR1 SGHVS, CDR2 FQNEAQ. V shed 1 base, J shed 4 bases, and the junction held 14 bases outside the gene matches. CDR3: CASSLDQGGGTFGTGELFF. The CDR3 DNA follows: TGTGCCAGCAGCTTAGATCAAGGCGGGGGGACTTTCGGCACCGGGGAGCTGTTTTTT.

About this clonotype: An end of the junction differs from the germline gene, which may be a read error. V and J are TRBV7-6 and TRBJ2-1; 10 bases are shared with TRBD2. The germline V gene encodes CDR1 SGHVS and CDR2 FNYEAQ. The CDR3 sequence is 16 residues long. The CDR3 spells CAGSLAGALKGNEQFF. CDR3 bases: TGTGCCGGCAGCCTAGCGGGGGCCCTTAAGGGGAATGAGCAGTTCTTC.

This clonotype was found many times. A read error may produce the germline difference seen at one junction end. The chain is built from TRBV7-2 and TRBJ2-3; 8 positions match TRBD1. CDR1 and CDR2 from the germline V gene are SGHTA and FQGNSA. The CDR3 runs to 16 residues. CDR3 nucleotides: TGCGCCAGCAGCTTGCTGGCAGGGGGCGGCACAGATACGCAGTATTTT. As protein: CASSLLAGGGTDTQYF.

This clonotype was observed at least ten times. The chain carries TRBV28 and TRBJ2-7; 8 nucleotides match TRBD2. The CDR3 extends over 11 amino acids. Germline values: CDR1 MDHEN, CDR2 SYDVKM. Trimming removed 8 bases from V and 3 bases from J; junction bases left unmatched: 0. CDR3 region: CASAGGYEQYF. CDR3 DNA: TGTGCCAGCGCGGGAGGCTACGAGCAGTACTTC.

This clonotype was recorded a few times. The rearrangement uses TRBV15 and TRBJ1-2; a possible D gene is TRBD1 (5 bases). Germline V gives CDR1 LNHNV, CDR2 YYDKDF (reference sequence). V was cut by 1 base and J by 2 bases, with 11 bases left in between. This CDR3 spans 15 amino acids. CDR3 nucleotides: TGTGCCACCAGCAGAGTGCGAGGGACCAACTATGGCTACACCTTC. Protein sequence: CATSRVRGTNYGYTF.

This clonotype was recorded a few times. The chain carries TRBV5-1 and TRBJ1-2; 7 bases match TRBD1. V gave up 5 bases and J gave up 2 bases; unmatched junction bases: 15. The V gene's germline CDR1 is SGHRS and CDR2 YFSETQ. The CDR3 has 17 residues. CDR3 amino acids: CASRFVYRGKTNYGYTF. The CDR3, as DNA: TGCGCCAGCAGATTTGTCTACAGGGGAAAGACGAACTATGGCTACACCTTC.

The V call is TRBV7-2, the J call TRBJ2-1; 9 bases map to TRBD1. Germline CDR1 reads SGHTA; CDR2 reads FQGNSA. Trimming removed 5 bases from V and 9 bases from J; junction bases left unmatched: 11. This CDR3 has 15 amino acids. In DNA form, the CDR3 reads TGTGCCAGCAGCCCGGGACAGGGCGATATCGGTGAGCAGTTCTTC. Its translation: CASSPGQGDIGEQFF.

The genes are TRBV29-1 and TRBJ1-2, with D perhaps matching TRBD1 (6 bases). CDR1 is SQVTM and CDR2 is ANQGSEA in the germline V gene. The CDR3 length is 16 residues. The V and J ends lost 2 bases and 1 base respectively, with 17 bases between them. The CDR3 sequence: CSVEKLEDSINYGYTF. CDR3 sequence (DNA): TGCAGCGTTGAAAAGTTGGAGGACAGCATTAACTATGGCTACACCTTC.

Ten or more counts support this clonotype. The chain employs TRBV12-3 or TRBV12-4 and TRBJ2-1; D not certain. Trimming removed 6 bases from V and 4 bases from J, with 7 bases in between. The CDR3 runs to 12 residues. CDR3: CASSLVYNEQFF. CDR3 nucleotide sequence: TGTGCCAGCAGCTTGGTATACAATGAGCAGTTCTTC.